The clone carrying this T cell receptor (beta chain) turned up a few times. Its target is unknown. The data are from a study of T-cell memory formation after mild COVID-19. Study-wide context: The two donors had largely donor-specific TCR clusters.

V lost 2 bases, J lost 9 bases, and 5 bases lay in between. CDR1 and CDR2 (germline): MDHEN, SYDVKM. CDR3 length: 11 amino acids. Overall study findings and caveats: Clones shrinking from day 15 to 85 showed even CD4/CD8 mixes; later expanders tilted CD4+. CD4+ contracting clones were found mainly in CM and EM, and CD8+ ones in EMRA.

TCRdb reprocessed the 5' RACE reads via MiXCR and lists one record per CDR3 protein. Among approximately 340,000 distinct CDR3 sequences listed, 10% to 15% were seen once. This TCR derives from a man between 18 and 29 years old who had mild COVID-19 (a few samples of this study predate the infection). Cell type and time point are not known. This rearrangement joins TRBV28 to TRBJ2-1; D unresolved. The sequencing sample was made of PBMCs or a T cell subset sorted from them (not recorded which). CDR3 protein: CASSLQIEQFF. Here the CDR3 DNA reads TGTGCCAGCAGTTTACAGATTGAGCAGTTCTTC.